The entry below gives a single T cell receptor (beta chain) sequence along with its context. Its antigen is currently unknown. This CDR3 region has 12 residues. V was cut by 8 bases and J by 7 bases, with 9 bases left in between. The V gene's germline CDR1 is MNHEY and CDR2 SVGAGI. These data originate in a study of T cell responses to AZD1222 COVID-19 vaccine. Study observations and caveats: Only a handful of AZD1222 recipients, several in all, had baseline seropositivity. Among spike-specific TCRs, nearly half reportedly target unmutated variant regions. With dominance at 160-218 and 743-854, vaccine-associated CD4 TCRs spanned spike. Possibly, clonal diversity was underestimated; donors were largely white British and included more females.

Method: immunoSEQ multiplex PCR; TCRdb's copy keeps in-frame clones and lacks some. The table has around 96,000 clones, around 84% seen once. The source is an adult who received the AZD1222 COVID-19 vaccine. This material consisted of peripheral blood, taken 28 days after the second AZD1222 dose. The chain employs TRBV6-5 and TRBJ1-6; D not certain. The CDR3 is CASSGRNSPLHF. CDR3 nucleotides: TGTGCCAGCTCCGGGAGGAATTCACCCCTCCACTTT.